Following are 12 T cell receptor beta chains from one sample sequenced in a study of T cell changes during pregnancy in multiple sclerosis. Sequenced by immunoSEQ multiplex PCR; TCRdb stores in-frame clones only, minus some. The table includes about 29,000 clones, 80% to 95% detected once. This specimen was CD8+ T cells from peripheral blood mononuclear cells, taken before pregnancy. The receptor set was obtained from a female donor with multiple sclerosis, enrolled in a pregnancy study.

A single count supports this clone. The rearrangement links TRBV4-3 to TRBJ1-4; possible D gene TRBD1, 5 bases. V lost 0 bases and J lost 2, with 13 bases in between. This CDR3 contains 17 residues. Germline V gene lookup returns CDR1 LGHNA and CDR2 YSLEER. The CDR3 nucleotides are TGCGCCAGCAGCCAAGATAGGGGCGGAAGCACTAATGAAAAACTGTTTTTT. Amino acids: CASSQDRGGSTNEKLFF.

This clone was detected a few times. This sequence joins TRBV19 and TRBJ1-1, with TRBD1 as a possible D gene (5 bases). Germline loops: CDR1 LNHDA, CDR2 SQIVND (reference sequence). The CDR3 extends over 11 amino acids. V was trimmed by 7 bases and J by 7 bases, leaving 10 bases between them. The CDR3 loop is CASTDSLEAFF. The CDR3 region has the DNA TGTGCCAGTACCGACAGTCTTGAAGCTTTCTTT.

This clone was recorded only once. DNA of the CDR3: TGCGCCAGCAGCCACGGGTACAATGAGCAGTTCTTC. Its protein product is CASSHGYNEQFF. The rearrangement joins TRBV5-1 to TRBJ2-1, with unresolved D. V was pared by 4 bases and J by 4 bases, with 6 bases between. Germline CDR1 and CDR2: SGHRS and YFSETQ. The CDR3 has 12 amino acids.

This chain uses TRBV5-6 with TRBJ2-5; 10 nucleotides agree with TRBD2. The CDR3 loop spans 12 amino acids. Germline CDR1 reads SGHDT; CDR2 reads YYEEEE. V was clipped by 7 bases and J by 4 bases; unmatched bases: 1. The CDR3 loop reads CASVAGGETQYF. The CDR3 DNA follows: TGTGCCAGCGTAGCGGGAGGAGAGACCCAGTACTTC.

Only one count was recorded for this clone. CDR3 loop: CASSLRGSGTYEQYF. The CDR3 DNA is TGTGCCAGCAGTTTACGGGGTAGCGGGACCTACGAGCAGTACTTC. This chain uses TRBV27 with TRBJ2-7, with TRBD2 identical over 8 bases. Looked up from germline, CDR1 is MNHEY and CDR2 is SMNVEV (reference sequence). The CDR3 is 15 residues long. J lost 2 bases, V lost 2 bases, and 5 bases had no gene match.

The V and J genes are TRBV9 and TRBJ2-5; the match to TRBD2 covers 12 bases. Per germline, CDR1 SGDLS and CDR2 YYNGEE. V dropped 4 bases and J dropped 2; count of bases not matched to a gene: 6. The CDR3 length is 16 residues. The CDR3 nucleotides are TGTGCCAGCAGCACGAGACTAGCGGGAGTACAAGAGACCCAGTACTTC. Its translation is CASSTRLAGVQETQYF.

The rearrangement links TRBV27 to TRBJ2-7, with TRBD1 identical over 9 bases. Losses at the gene ends were 5 bases for V and 2 bases for J; bases not matched to a gene: 4. The germline V gene encodes CDR1 MNHEY and CDR2 SMNVEV (reference sequence). The length of the CDR3 is 14 residues. The CDR3 DNA reads TGTGCCAGCAGTCACCGGGACAGGGCCTACGAGCAGTACTTC. Translated, it gives CASSHRDRAYEQYF.

This clone showed up just once. The chain links TRBV10-3 to TRBJ2-7; the match to TRBD1 covers 9 bases. There are 16 residues in the CDR3. Losses at the gene ends were 0 bases for V and 0 bases for J; bases not matched to a gene: 3. Germline lookup yields CDR1 ENHRY and CDR2 SYGVKD. CDR3 nucleotides: TGTGCCATCAGTGAGTCGACAGGGGGAAGCTCCTACGAGCAGTACTTC. Its protein is CAISESTGGSSYEQYF.

The V and J genes are TRBV6-6 and TRBJ2-7; D unclear. The germline CDR1 and CDR2 sequences are MNHNY and SVGAGI (reference sequence). V lost 0 bases to trimming and J lost 0 bases, with 6 bases between them. This CDR3 comprises 14 residues. The CDR3 spells CASSYSRSSYEQYF. The CDR3 nucleotides read TGTGCCAGCAGTTACTCGCGGAGCTCCTACGAGCAGTACTTC.

The chain carries TRBV7-9 and TRBJ1-5; a possible D gene is TRBD1 (5 bases). From germline, CDR1 is SEHNR and CDR2 FQNEAQ (reference sequence). V dropped 5 bases and J dropped 7 bases, with 15 bases sitting between them. The CDR3 has 14 residues. DNA for the CDR3: TGTGCCAGCAGCGGCGGGGGGGAGCGGCAGCCCCAGCATTTT. Translated: CASSGGGERQPQHF. The complete variable domain, with remaining parts taken from reference TRBV7-9 and TRBJ1-5, reads DTGVSQNPRHKITKRGQNVTFRCDPISEHNRLYWYRQTLGQGPEFLTYFQNEAQLEKSRLLSDRFSAERPKGSFSTLEIQRTEQGDSAMYLCASSGGGERQPQHFGDGTRLSIL.

The V gene is TRBV5-4, the J gene TRBJ2-2; a possible D gene is TRBD1 (6 bases). Trimming stripped 4 bases from V and 5 bases from J, with 15 bases between. The CDR3 is 15 residues long. The germline V gene encodes CDR1 SGHNT and CDR2 YYREEE (reference sequence). CDR3 in DNA: TGTGCCAGCAGCCAAGACCCCAGGGGAACCGGGGAGCTGTTTTTT. This codes for CASSQDPRGTGELFF.

The CDR3 here is CASSLWTEVVQETQYF. CDR3 in DNA: TGTGCCAGCAGCTTATGGACAGAAGTTGTCCAAGAGACCCAGTACTTC. The chain employs TRBV7-2 and TRBJ2-5; a possible D gene is TRBD1 (6 bases). Looked up from germline, CDR1 is SGHTA and CDR2 is FQGNSA. This CDR3 comprises 16 residues. V lost 2 bases, J lost 1 base, and 14 bases lay in between. Supplemented by reference TRBV7-2 and TRBJ2-5, the full variable domain reads GAGVSQSPSNKVTEKGKDVELRCDPISGHTALYWYRQSLGQGLEFLIYFQGNSAPDKSGLPSDRFSAERTGGSVSTLTIQRTQQEDSAVYLCASSLWTEVVQETQYFGPGTRLLVL.